These 21 T cell receptor beta chains originate from one sample sequenced in a study of Tregs in tolerant kidney transplant recipients. Assay used: immunoSEQ multiplex PCR; TCRdb lists only in-frame clones, some missing. The sample holds about 48,000 clones. Specimen: CD4+ T cells from blood, collected before the transplant. These receptors all stem from a human donor who received a combined kidney and bone marrow transplant.

Worth noting for this clone: The CDR3 is cut off 3 residues early in the read; its end comes from the germline J gene. The gene calls are TRBV20-1 and TRBJ2-1; 13 bases map to TRBD2. The CDR3 runs to 17 residues. Germline CDR1 and CDR2: DFQATT and SNEGSKA (reference sequence). With 0 bases clipped from V and 4 bases from J, the junction kept 6 bases outside the gene matches. The CDR3 bases that were read are TGCAGTGCTAGAGATGAACTAGCGGGAGGGAAATACAATGAG. It is translated as CSARDELAGGKYNE. The full CDR3 sequence reads CSARDELAGGKYNEQFF.

Notes on this clone: The CDR3 goes on 3 residues after the read ends, and that part is filled in from the germline J gene. The chain has TRBV30 and TRBJ2-1; 10 nucleotides align to TRBD1. The length of the CDR3 is 14 residues. Germline V gene data show CDR1 as GTSNPN and CDR2 as SVGIG (reference sequence). V lost 3 bases and J lost 3; bases outside the gene matches: 2. The part of the CDR3 DNA that was read is TGTGCCTGGAGGCGGGACAGGGGCTACAATGAG. This translates into CAWRRDRGYNE. The CDR3 in full is CAWRRDRGYNEQFF.

Turning to this clone: The CDR3 goes on 3 residues after the read ends, and that part is filled in from the germline J gene. This chain joins TRBV20-1 and TRBJ2-1, with TRBD1 matching over 9 bases. Germline assignment: CDR1 DFQATT and CDR2 SNEGSKA (reference sequence). This CDR3 comprises 14 residues. The V gene end was trimmed by 4 bases and the J gene end by 1 base; junction bases not matched to a gene: 2. The CDR3 protein is CSATGTGSYNEQFF. CDR3 DNA, as far as it was read: TGCAGTGCTACCGGGACAGGGTCCTACAATGAG.

CDR3 amino acids: CASSRTGTYAYEQYF. Partial CDR3 DNA: TGTGCCAGCAGTCGAACAGGGACATACGCCTACGAG. The chain couples TRBV7-2 to TRBJ2-7, with D perhaps TRBD1 (6 bases). The CDR3 goes on 3 residues after the read ends, and that part is filled in from the germline J gene. Germline V gene data show CDR1 as SGHTA and CDR2 as FQGNSA. The CDR3 consists of 15 residues. Trimming removed 6 bases from V and 2 bases from J, with 17 bases in between.

CDR3 in amino acids: CASSIRTSGITPQETQYF. The CDR3 bases that were read are TGTGCCAGTAGTATTCGAACTAGCGGGATTACCCCACAAGAGACC. The genes are TRBV19 and TRBJ2-5; 10 positions match TRBD2. The DNA ends 3 residues before the CDR3 does, and the rest of the CDR3 is filled in from the germline J gene. CDR3 size: 18 residues. The germline gives CDR1 LNHDA, CDR2 SQIVND (reference sequence). Losses at the gene ends were 3 bases for V and 2 bases for J; bases not matched to a gene: 12.

Worth noting for this clone: The read is 3 residues too short to cover the CDR3 end, so that end is filled in from the germline J gene. The chain couples TRBV30 to TRBJ1-4; no reliable D call. V shed 0 bases and J shed 10 bases, with 9 bases lying between them. From germline, CDR1 is GTSNPN and CDR2 SVGIG (reference sequence). The CDR3 totals 12 residues. The chain's CDR3 is CAWSVEKGKLFF. Incomplete CDR3 DNA: TGTGCCTGGAGTGTCGAGAAGGGAAAA.

On this clone: The CDR3 end is not reached by the read, which stops 3 residues before it; the germline J gene fills it in. V gene TRBV10-1 combines with J gene TRBJ2-7, with 7 bases fitting TRBD1. J gave up 1 base and V 3 bases, and 6 bases lay outside the gene matches. The germline gives CDR1 WNHNN, CDR2 SYGVQD (reference sequence). The CDR3 totals 15 residues. The covered CDR3 bases are TGCGCCAGCAGTGATGGAACAGGGGTATCCTACGAG. Translated, it gives CASSDGTGVSYE. The CDR3 in its entirety is CASSDGTGVSYEQYF.

On this clone: The CDR3 is cut off 3 residues early in the read; its end comes from the germline J gene. The chain carries TRBV10-3 and TRBJ1-4; 10 bases align to TRBD1. The germline gives CDR1 ENHRY, CDR2 SYGVKD. Trimming cost V 8 bases and J 2 bases; bases outside gene matches: 2. The CDR3 has 14 residues. Here the CDR3 reads CAIGTGATNEKLFF. The DNA read from the CDR3 is TGTGCCATCGGGACAGGGGCGACTAATGAAAAA.

Regarding this clone: The read comes to an end 3 residues before the CDR3 does, leaving the germline J gene to fill in the end. This chain joins TRBV7-2 and TRBJ2-3; D ambiguous. From germline, CDR1 is SGHTA and CDR2 FQGNSA. The CDR3 is 14 amino acids. CDR3 DNA, as far as it was read: TGTGCCAGCAACCCGGGTCCATGGAAGGAAACG. This translates into CASNPGPWKET. The full CDR3 protein is CASNPGPWKETQYF.

In regard to this clone: Read coverage stops 3 residues before the CDR3 terminus; the germline J gene supplies the remainder. The gene calls are TRBV5-1 and TRBJ1-1, with 8 bases identical to TRBD1. Germline assignment: CDR1 SGHRS and CDR2 YFSETQ. Trimming removed 4 bases from V and 4 bases from J; junction bases left unmatched: 3. The CDR3 contains 13 residues. The chain's CDR3 is CASSPGQGTEAFF. CDR3 bases read: TGCGCCAGCAGCCCCGGACAGGGCACTGAA.

With regard to this clone: The sequence runs out 3 residues before the end of the CDR3; the remainder is reconstructed from the germline J gene. The chain couples TRBV19 to TRBJ2-7, with D possibly TRBD1 on 6 matching bases. Germline-derived CDR1 and CDR2 are LNHDA and SQIVND (reference sequence). V lost 0 bases to trimming and J lost 5 bases, with 11 bases between them. This CDR3 spans 14 amino acids. The CDR3 region is CASSIEVTGNEQYF. The part of the CDR3 DNA that was read is TGTGCCAGTAGTATAGAAGTAACAGGGAACGAG.

With respect to this clone: The read terminates 3 residues before the CDR3 end, so the remaining end is supplied by the germline J gene. The chain employs TRBV7-2 and TRBJ2-1; D is unclear. The CDR3 totals 14 residues. The V end lost 2 bases, the J end lost 4 bases, and 9 bases lay between the germline ends. Germline V gives CDR1 SGHTA, CDR2 FQGNSA. The CDR3 is CASSLQPGYNEQFF. The covered CDR3 bases are TGTGCCAGCAGCTTACAGCCGGGTTACAATGAG.

Remarks on this clone: The read is 3 residues too short to cover the CDR3 end, so that end is filled in from the germline J gene. This chain links TRBV5-1 with TRBJ2-5, with 7 positions matching TRBD1. CDR3 length: 15 residues. Germline-derived CDR1 and CDR2 are SGHRS and YFSETQ. Losses at the gene ends were 4 bases for V and 4 bases for J; bases not matched to a gene: 10. The sequenced part of the CDR3 DNA is TGCGCCAGCAGCCCAAGATCGACAGGGTTAGAGACC. This gives the protein CASSPRSTGLET. The full-length CDR3 reads as CASSPRSTGLETQYF.

Comment on this clone: The DNA ends 3 residues before the CDR3 does, and the rest of the CDR3 is filled in from the germline J gene. V is TRBV2 and J is TRBJ1-4; perhaps TRBD1 as D (6 bases). Per the germline V gene, CDR1 is SNHLY and CDR2 is FYNNEI. The CDR3 runs to 14 residues. V lost 10 bases to trimming and J lost 0 bases, with 12 bases between them. The DNA read from the CDR3 is TGTGCCACAAAAGGGGGGGCAACTAATGAAAAA. This encodes CATKGGATNEK. The entire CDR3 is CATKGGATNEKLFF.

Comments on this clone: Read sequence stops 3 residues before the CDR3 end, and the germline J gene provides the missing end. The chain combines TRBV18 with TRBJ1-1; possible D gene TRBD1, 6 bases. This CDR3 region has 15 residues. V gave up 2 bases and J gave up 2 bases, with 12 bases separating them. Germline CDR1 and CDR2: KGHSH and LQKENI. The CDR3 sequence is CASSPSAGANTEAFF. The sequenced CDR3 bases are TGTGCCAGCTCACCAAGCGCAGGGGCAAACACTGAA.

A word on this clone: The sequenced fragment ends 3 residues before the CDR3 boundary, so the rest is inferred from the germline J gene. The rearrangement joins TRBV20-1 to TRBJ2-7, with 13 bases matching TRBD2. Germline V gene lookup returns CDR1 DFQATT and CDR2 SNEGSKA (reference sequence). CDR3 length: 14 amino acids. Trimming cost V 3 bases and J 4 bases; bases outside gene matches: 3. The CDR3 reads CSARKGLAGYEQYF. Partial CDR3 DNA: TGCAGTGCTAGGAAGGGACTAGCGGGATACGAG.

Notes on this clone: The CDR3 end lies 3 residues beyond the end of the read and is filled in from the germline J gene. The rearrangement uses TRBV20-1 and TRBJ2-3; 10 nucleotides match TRBD2. V dropped 6 bases and J dropped 5; count of bases not matched to a gene: 8. CDR1 DFQATT and CDR2 SNEGSKA come from the germline V gene (reference sequence). The length of the CDR3 is 14 residues. The CDR3 loop is CSALLAGVEDTQYF. The part of the CDR3 DNA that was read is TGCAGTGCACTCCTAGCGGGAGTTGAAGATACG.

Of note for this clone: The read falls 3 residues short of the CDR3 end, and the missing part is taken from the germline J gene. The gene calls are TRBV5-6 and TRBJ1-2; TRBD1 matches 8 bases. J was trimmed by 7 bases and V by 5 bases; bases with no gene match: 7. This CDR3 has 13 amino acids. The germline V gene encodes CDR1 SGHDT and CDR2 YYEEEE. The CDR3 DNA, read in part, is TGTGCCAGCAGGTGGGGACAGGCGATTGGC. Translating gives CASRWGQAIG. The complete CDR3 sequence is CASRWGQAIGYTF.

As regards this clone: The read finishes 3 residues shy of the CDR3 end, and the germline J gene is used to complete it. The chain couples TRBV19 to TRBJ2-3; 8 bases are a match to TRBD2. Trimming at V came to 1 base and at J to 4 bases, leaving 1 base not matched to a gene. The CDR3 is made up of 14 amino acids. Germline V gives CDR1 LNHDA, CDR2 SQIVND (reference sequence). Partial CDR3 DNA: TGTGCCAGTAGTATAGCGGGGGGGGCAGATACG. This codes for CASSIAGGADT. Given in full, the CDR3 is CASSIAGGADTQYF.

On this clone itself: The CDR3 end is not reached by the read, which stops 3 residues before it; the germline J gene fills it in. The chain is built from TRBV20-1 and TRBJ1-1; TRBD1 aligns across 7 bases. The CDR3 sequence is 12 residues long. From germline, CDR1 is DFQATT and CDR2 SNEGSKA (reference sequence). Trimming at V came to 7 bases and at J to 1 base, leaving 3 bases not matched to a gene. Here the CDR3 reads CSGAGGNTEAFF. The sequenced part of the CDR3 DNA is TGCAGTGGGGCAGGGGGGAACACTGAA.

A remark on this clone: The CDR3 extends 3 residues past the end of the read, so its final part is completed from the germline J gene. V and J are TRBV20-1 and TRBJ2-3; D possibly corresponds to TRBD2 (5 bases). Trimming removed 6 bases from V and 2 bases from J, with 15 bases in between. Germline lookup yields CDR1 DFQATT and CDR2 SNEGSKA (reference sequence). The length of the CDR3 is 14 residues. The CDR3 protein is CSAILVKITDTQYF. The sequenced part of the CDR3 DNA is TGCAGTGCGATACTAGTAAAGATCACAGATACG.